Below are 31 T cell receptor beta chains sequenced from a single sample in a study of T cells in Graves' hyperthyroidism and ophthalmopathy. There were TCR beta CDR3 regions amplified from RNA transcripts. The HTBI set primed first-round TCR CDR3 RT-PCR. MiXCR, applied by TCRdb to the multiplex PCR reads, yields one record per CDR3 protein. The sample lists 350,000 to 450,000 distinct CDR3 sequences; about 14% were seen once. The sample was blood. The receptors derive from a man aged 45 to 65 with Graves' ophthalmopathy.

Note on this clonotype: One end of the junction is discordant with germline, which a read error may explain. The V and J genes are TRBV19 and TRBJ2-5, with D maybe TRBD1 (6 bases). Looked up from germline, CDR1 is LNHDA and CDR2 is SQIVND (reference sequence). The CDR3 extends over 13 amino acids. The CDR3 coding sequence is TGTGCCAGTAGACGGACAGCTCAAGAGACCCAGTGCTTC. Amino acids: CASRRTAQETQCF.

Many counts were recorded for this clonotype. The rearrangement joins TRBV9 to TRBJ2-3; 9 bases are shared with TRBD1. V gave up 4 bases and J gave up 2 bases; unmatched junction bases: 11. From germline, CDR1 is SGDLS and CDR2 YYNGEE. This CDR3 comprises 17 residues. CDR3 amino acids: CASSTPGTGRDTDTQYF. For the CDR3, the DNA is TGTGCCAGCAGCACGCCCGGGACAGGGAGGGACACAGATACGCAGTATTTT.

The chain links TRBV7-2 to TRBJ1-1; no clear D gene. Deletions cut 4 bases from V and 2 bases from J, with 11 bases between. The CDR3 loop spans 14 amino acids. CDR1 SGHTA and CDR2 FQGNSA come from the germline V gene. CDR3 loop: CASSSTIVNTEAFF. The CDR3 DNA reads as TGTGCCAGCAGCTCGACAATCGTAAACACTGAAGCTTTCTTT.

The V and J genes are TRBV7-6 and TRBJ2-5; TRBD2 matches at 9 bases. Trimming took 5 bases from V and 3 from J; bases not matched to a gene: 13. CDR1 and CDR2 from the germline V gene are SGHVS and FNYEAQ. The CDR3 has 17 amino acids. CDR3 sequence: CASSPIAGIAGEETQYF. The CDR3 region has the DNA TGTGCCAGCAGCCCGATTGCGGGGATAGCGGGAGAAGAGACCCAGTACTTC.

V gene TRBV11-2 combines with J gene TRBJ2-1, with 7 bases identical to TRBD2. The V gene's germline CDR1 is SGHAT and CDR2 FQNNGV. J lost 0 bases, V lost 5 bases, and 13 bases had no gene match. The length of the CDR3 is 18 residues. CDR3 sequence reads: CASSTHPTSRGSYNEQFF. The CDR3 coding sequence is TGTGCCAGCAGCACCCACCCGACTAGCCGGGGCTCCTACAATGAGCAGTTCTTC.

At least ten counts were recorded for this clonotype. V and J are TRBV5-5 and TRBJ2-1; weak D call: TRBD2 (5 bases). In germline, CDR1 is SGHKS, CDR2 YYEKEE (reference sequence). The V gene lost 2 bases and the J gene lost 8 bases, with 11 bases spanning the gap. The CDR3 has 13 residues. The CDR3: CASSFGISDEQFF. The DNA of the CDR3 is TGTGCCAGCAGCTTCGGGATTTCGGATGAGCAGTTCTTC.

V is TRBV24-1 and J is TRBJ2-7, with D perhaps matching TRBD2 (6 bases). The CDR3 sequence is 15 residues long. CDR1 is KGHDR, CDR2 SFDVKD, per germline. V lost 2 bases and J 0 bases, leaving 10 bases between the germline ends. CDR3 nucleotide sequence: TGTGCCACCAGTGATTCTCGGCGGGGCTCCTACGAGCAGTACTTC. Translation: CATSDSRRGSYEQYF.

The CDR3 DNA sequence: TGTGCCAGTAGTAAGATGGGAGCTGGACTAGCCCAACTCAATGAGCAGTTCTTC. Protein: CASSKMGAGLAQLNEQFF. V gene TRBV19 combines with J gene TRBJ2-1, with 8 nucleotides matching TRBD2. Germline CDR1 is LNHDA and CDR2 is SQIVND (reference sequence). The ends lost 4 bases at V and 6 bases at J; junction bases unmatched: 17. This CDR3 has 18 amino acids.

This clonotype was observed a few times. This sequence joins TRBV10-3 and TRBJ2-1; the D gene is possibly TRBD1 (5 bases). Per germline, CDR1 ENHRY and CDR2 SYGVKD. The CDR3 has 11 residues. Trimming removed 3 bases from V and 15 bases from J, with 12 bases in between. CDR3 protein: CAISDREIRFF. The CDR3 bases are TGTGCCATCAGTGACAGGGAAATAAGGTTCTTC.

There are many counts of this clonotype. V usage is TRBV7-6 and J usage is TRBJ2-1; tentative D call: TRBD2 (7 bases). The germline CDR1 and CDR2 sequences are SGHVS and FNYEAQ. The CDR3 runs 16 residues. With 4 bases removed from V and 6 bases from J, the gap between germline ends came to 19 bases. The CDR3 DNA sequence: TGTGCCAGCAGCTCGGAAAGGGGGGGTGGTTTCAATGAGCAGTTCTTC. Protein sequence: CASSSERGGGFNEQFF. The full variable domain, completed using reference TRBV7-6 and TRBJ2-1, is GAGVSQSPRYKVTKRGQDVALRCDPISGHVSLYWYRQALGQGPEFLTYFNYEAQQDKSGLPNDRFSAERPEGSISTLTIQRTEQRDSAMYRCASSSERGGGFNEQFFGPGTRLTVL.

The chain is built from TRBV7-2 and TRBJ2-1; no definite D call. V shed 5 bases and J shed 8 bases, with 19 bases lying between them. Per germline, CDR1 SGHTA and CDR2 FQGNSA. The CDR3 is made up of 15 amino acids. The CDR3 coding sequence is TGTGCCAGCAGCCAGACCCGGGCCTTTGGCGATGAGCAGTTCTTC. This sequence encodes CASSQTRAFGDEQFF.

Regarding this clonotype: A much larger clone differs by one base, so this may be a read error. V and J are TRBV6-2 or TRBV6-3 and TRBJ2-7; D ambiguous. CDR1 is MNHEY and CDR2 is SVGEGT in the germline V gene. This CDR3 region has 14 residues. The CDR3 protein is CPSSYSMGYYEQYF. CDR3 DNA sequence: TGTCCCAGCAGTTACTCGATGGGTTACTACGAGCAGTACTTC.

This clonotype was observed a handful of times. V is TRBV24-1 and J is TRBJ2-3; D is possibly TRBD1 (6 bases). V was trimmed by 2 bases and J by 2 bases, leaving 7 bases between them. The CDR3 extends over 14 amino acids. Germline lookup yields CDR1 KGHDR and CDR2 SFDVKD. Here the CDR3 DNA reads TGTGCCACCAGTGATTACAGGGACACAGATACGCAGTATTTT. Protein sequence: CATSDYRDTDTQYF.

This clonotype was detected many times. The V and J genes are TRBV5-1 and TRBJ2-1; TRBD2 matches at 11 bases. Germline CDR1 reads SGHRS; CDR2 reads YFSETQ. The CDR3 consists of 16 residues. With 4 bases clipped from V and 2 bases from J, the junction kept 5 bases outside the gene matches. In nucleotides, the CDR3 is TGCGCCAGCAGCCTAGGGACTAGCGGTCCCTACAATGAGCAGTTCTTC. Protein product: CASSLGTSGPYNEQFF.

This chain connects TRBV7-2 to TRBJ2-1; 7 positions match TRBD2. V was pared by 6 bases and J by 8 bases, with 7 bases of the junction left unmatched. The germline V gene encodes CDR1 SGHTA and CDR2 FQGNSA. CDR3 length: 13 residues. This CDR3 reads CASRGQTSHEQFF. The CDR3, as DNA: TGTGCCAGCAGAGGCCAGACTAGCCATGAGCAGTTCTTC.

This clonotype was found many times. J is TRBJ2-1 and V is TRBV7-9; possible D gene TRBD2, 5 bases. CDR3 length: 14 residues. CDR1 SEHNR and CDR2 FQNEAQ come from the germline V gene (reference sequence). V shed 6 bases and J shed 1 base, with 10 bases lying between them. The CDR3 DNA reads TGTGCCAGCAGGAGTCCGGGGTCCTACAATGAGCAGTTCTTC. Encoded protein: CASRSPGSYNEQFF.

This clonotype was observed many times. The CDR3 is CASSYSEAGGRNEQFF. DNA for the CDR3: TGTGCCAGCAGTTACTCCGAGGCGGGAGGACGCAATGAGCAGTTCTTC. The chain employs TRBV6-2 or TRBV6-3 and TRBJ2-1; TRBD2 matches at 8 bases. The ends lost 0 bases at V and 6 bases at J; junction bases unmatched: 7. Per germline, CDR1 MNHEY and CDR2 SVGEGT. The CDR3 is 16 residues long.

This clonotype was detected ten times or more. The CDR3 loop reads CSAADRPNTEAFF. CDR3 nucleotides: TGCAGTGCCGCGGACAGACCGAACACTGAAGCTTTCTTT. J is TRBJ1-1 and V is TRBV20-1; D possibly corresponds to TRBD1 (6 bases). The CDR3 extends over 13 amino acids. Germline lookup yields CDR1 DFQATT and CDR2 SNEGSKA (reference sequence). Deletions cut 6 bases from V and 1 base from J, with 12 bases between.

At least ten counts were recorded for this clonotype. The J gene is TRBJ1-1, the V gene TRBV6-1; D uncertain. The V end lost 3 bases, the J end lost 4 bases, and 9 bases lay between the germline ends. Germline-derived CDR1 and CDR2 are MNHNS and SASEGT. The length of the CDR3 is 13 residues. CDR3 bases: TGTGCCAGCAGTGAGATCTACACCACTGAAGCTTTCTTT. Its protein product is CASSEIYTTEAFF.

This clonotype was found many times. The chain links TRBV28 to TRBJ1-2; tentatively, D is TRBD1 (6 bases). CDR1 MDHEN and CDR2 SYDVKM come from the germline V gene. V lost 6 bases, J lost 7 bases, and 15 bases lay in between. The CDR3 covers 13 residues. The DNA of the CDR3 is TGTGCCAGCAGCCCTCCAGGGGTGGCTGGCTACACCTTC. Translating it yields CASSPPGVAGYTF.

This clonotype was observed at least ten times. V and J are TRBV10-1 and TRBJ2-5; D assignment may be TRBD1 or TRBD2 (5 bases each). The CDR3 length is 15 residues. The V and J ends lost 2 bases and 5 bases respectively, with 15 bases between them. Germline values: CDR1 WNHNN, CDR2 SYGVQD (reference sequence). In DNA form, the CDR3 reads TGCGCCAGCAGTGAGATGGTAGGCAGGGAGGAGACCCAGTACTTC. It translates to CASSEMVGREETQYF.

The sample holds many counts of this clonotype. The V and J genes are TRBV2 and TRBJ2-7, with D tentatively TRBD1 (7 bases). Germline values: CDR1 SNHLY, CDR2 FYNNEI. Trimming removed 2 bases from V and 5 bases from J, with 16 bases in between. The CDR3 length is 15 residues. CDR3: CASSEFRGEVDEQYF. The CDR3 DNA reads as TGTGCCAGCAGTGAATTCAGGGGGGAAGTTGACGAGCAGTACTTC.

This chain joins TRBV20-1 and TRBJ2-2; perhaps TRBD1 as D (6 bases). Germline V CDR1 and CDR2: DFQATT, SNEGSKA (reference sequence). Between the trimmed V and J ends, which lost 5 bases and 1 base, there was a span of 17 bases. This CDR3 region has 16 residues. This chain's CDR3 is CSAATEQGRNTGELFF. The CDR3 region has the DNA TGCAGTGCTGCCACCGAACAGGGCCGGAACACCGGGGAGCTGTTTTTT.

The rearrangement uses TRBV5-1 and TRBJ2-3, with a tentative D call TRBD2 (6 bases). V was clipped by 5 bases and J by 1 base, with 14 bases between them. Germline V lookup: CDR1 SGHRS, CDR2 YFSETQ. The CDR3 runs 15 residues. Here the CDR3 DNA reads TGCGCCAGCAGATTAGCGGAGAGGGGCACAGATACGCAGTATTTT. Translated: CASRLAERGTDTQYF.

At least ten counts were recorded for this clonotype. The CDR3 reads CSAVGGDYGYTF. The CDR3 DNA follows: TGCAGCGCCGTTGGCGGAGACTATGGCTACACCTTC. The gene calls are TRBV29-1 and TRBJ1-2, with no clear D. CDR1 is SQVTM, CDR2 ANQGSEA, per germline. The CDR3 sequence is 12 residues long. V lost 7 bases and J lost 3, with 12 bases in between.

This clonotype was found many times. The chain recombines TRBV18 with TRBJ2-3, with TRBD2 matching over 9 bases. Germline CDR1 and CDR2: KGHSH and LQKENI. The CDR3 covers 16 residues. V lost 4 bases, J lost 1 base, and 6 bases stayed unmatched. The CDR3: CASSLRGGRGTDTQYF. CDR3 in DNA: TGTGCCAGCTCACTTCGAGGCGGGAGGGGCACAGATACGCAGTATTTT.

The table lists this clonotype with many counts. The chain uses TRBV14 and TRBJ2-3; D is possibly TRBD1 (5 bases). V was shortened by 1 base and J by 4 bases, with 6 bases between the two germline ends. The CDR3 has 13 amino acids. The V gene's germline CDR1 is SGHDN and CDR2 FVKESK. The CDR3 DNA sequence: TGTGCCAGCAGCCAAGCAGGGTCAGATACGCAGTATTTT. It specifies CASSQAGSDTQYF.

The CDR3 here is CAISVLQGSQETQYF. CDR3 in DNA: TGTGCCATCAGTGTCCTACAGGGGTCACAAGAGACCCAGTACTTC. The chain is built from TRBV10-3 and TRBJ2-5, with 7 nucleotides matching TRBD1. The CDR3 consists of 15 residues. In germline, CDR1 is ENHRY, CDR2 SYGVKD. The V gene end was trimmed by 4 bases and the J gene end by 2 bases; junction bases not matched to a gene: 7.

The table lists this clonotype with many counts. The rearrangement joins TRBV20-1 to TRBJ2-3, with 9 bases lining up with TRBD1. The CDR3 runs to 15 residues. J was trimmed by 1 base and V by 4 bases; bases with no gene match: 6. CDR1 and CDR2 (germline): DFQATT, SNEGSKA (reference sequence). CDR3 amino acids: CSAIARDRGTDTQYF. The CDR3 coding sequence is TGCAGTGCTATTGCCCGGGACAGGGGCACAGATACGCAGTATTTT.

This clonotype was seen repeatedly, ten times or more. V and J are TRBV25-1 and TRBJ2-2; D gene uncertain. Per germline, CDR1 MGHDK and CDR2 SYGVNS. The length of the CDR3 is 14 residues. The germline V and J ends were trimmed by 6 bases and 0 bases, with 8 bases remaining between them. The CDR3 coding sequence is TGTGCCAGCAGGTTGTCATCGAACACCGGGGAGCTGTTTTTT. It translates to CASRLSSNTGELFF.

This clonotype came up many times. This chain links TRBV2 with TRBJ2-3; 7 bases align to TRBD1. CDR3 length: 16 residues. Trimming cost V 7 bases and J 9 bases; bases outside gene matches: 19. The germline V gene encodes CDR1 SNHLY and CDR2 FYNNEI. This chain's CDR3 is CASNFDRERPKGTQYF. The DNA of the CDR3 is TGTGCCAGCAATTTCGACAGGGAACGACCTAAGGGGACGCAGTATTTT.